The 29 T cell receptor beta chains below all came from one sample that was sequenced in a study of vaccination and CD4 T cells after COVID-19. No antigen is known for these receptors. Treatment here: approximately 10-day PBMC culture with coronavirus spike peptide pools or control peptides (ViraFEST assay). Cultured CD4+ T cell DNA was sequenced using the Oncomine TCR Beta short-read assay. TCRdb ran MiXCR on the PCR reads and lists one entry per CDR3 protein. The top ten clones hold roughly 27% of a sample with 10,000 to 15,000 distinct CDR3 sequences, about half of them seen once. The specimen was CD4+ T cells from blood, cultured in vitro. These receptors were taken from a human donor who had recovered from COVID-19.

Only a few counts were recorded for this clonotype. The chain combines TRBV6-1 with TRBJ1-5, with TRBD1 as a possible D gene (5 bases). Germline values: CDR1 MNHNS, CDR2 SASEGT. The V and J ends lost 5 bases and 4 bases respectively, with 12 bases between them. The CDR3 is 14 amino acids. CDR3 region: CASSRGTVNQPQHF. The CDR3 DNA follows: TGTGCCAGCAGTCGCGGGACTGTGAATCAGCCCCAGCATTTT.

This clonotype was counted only a few times. V gene TRBV20-1 combines with J gene TRBJ1-1; 8 bases are shared with TRBD1. Germline V gene data show CDR1 as DFQATT and CDR2 as SNEGSKA (reference sequence). The CDR3 sequence is 15 residues long. The junction had 8 bases not matched to a gene; V was cut back by 5 bases and J by 0 bases. The CDR3 DNA sequence: TGCAGTGCTGACGCCGGACAGGGTTTGAACACTGAAGCTTTCTTT. Translation: CSADAGQGLNTEAFF.

In nucleotides, the CDR3 is TGTGCCAGCACCCGGACGGGGGCCGGGGCCAACGTCCTGACTTTC. It codes for CASTRTGAGANVLTF. The rearrangement joins TRBV14 to TRBJ2-6; D is tentatively TRBD1 or TRBD2 (6 bases each). Germline V gene data show CDR1 as SGHDN and CDR2 as FVKESK. The CDR3 sequence is 15 residues long. The V end was cut by 7 bases, the J end by 4 bases, with 14 bases between.

This clonotype was recorded only once. This chain uses TRBV6-5 with TRBJ1-2; 8 bases align to TRBD1. Trimming took 3 bases from V and 7 from J; bases not matched to a gene: 16. This CDR3 is built from 17 residues. The germline V gene has CDR1 MNHEY and CDR2 SVGAGI. CDR3 sequence reads: CASSYSFQTGAGSGYTF. CDR3 DNA: TGTGCCAGCAGTTATTCCTTTCAGACAGGGGCTGGAAGTGGCTACACCTTC.

The sample holds one count of this clonotype. An end of the junction differs from the germline gene, which may be a read error. The genes are TRBV20-1 and TRBJ2-5; D unresolved. Germline CDR1 DFQATT, CDR2 SNEGSKA (reference sequence). This CDR3 region has 12 residues. DNA of the CDR3: TGCAGTGTTCAGGTTATCGAAGAGACCCGGTACTTC. This sequence encodes CSVQVIEETRYF.

This rearrangement joins TRBV7-8 to TRBJ1-2; maybe TRBD1 (6 bases). V shed 5 bases and J shed 7 bases, with 14 bases lying between them. Germline CDR1 is SGHVS and CDR2 is FQNEAQ. The CDR3 runs 13 residues. Written as DNA, the CDR3 is TGTGCCAGCAGCCCCCTGGGGGACACTGGCTACACCTTC. Its translation is CASSPLGDTGYTF.

The rearrangement uses TRBV28 and TRBJ2-7, with D possibly TRBD2 on 6 matching bases. The CDR3 totals 14 residues. Germline CDR1 is MDHEN and CDR2 is SYDVKM. V lost 6 bases to trimming and J lost 2 bases, with 14 bases between them. The CDR3 DNA reads as TGTGCCAGCAGGGACGGAGGGGAGACCTACGAGCAGTACTTC. As protein: CASRDGGETYEQYF.

CDR3 coding DNA: TGTGCCAGCAGCTTCGGACAGGGGGCCGTTCAGCCCCAGCATTTT. As protein: CASSFGQGAVQPQHF. This chain links TRBV7-2 with TRBJ1-5; 11 bases align to TRBD1. Germline V gives CDR1 SGHTA, CDR2 FQGNSA. The ends lost 3 bases at V and 6 bases at J; junction bases unmatched: 4. CDR3 length: 15 amino acids.

This rearrangement joins TRBV10-3 to TRBJ1-6; possibly TRBD1 for D (6 bases). V lost 0 bases to trimming and J lost 10 bases, with 19 bases between them. In germline, CDR1 is ENHRY, CDR2 SYGVKD. The CDR3 runs to 17 residues. CDR3: CAISESKVGRGDSPLHF. The CDR3 DNA is TGTGCCATCAGTGAGTCGAAGGTCGGCAGGGGAGACTCACCCCTCCACTTT.

The chain recombines TRBV10-1 with TRBJ1-1; D is uncertain. Germline V lookup: CDR1 WNHNN, CDR2 SYGVQD (reference sequence). The CDR3 is 14 amino acids. The V end lost 2 bases, the J end lost 4 bases, and 11 bases lay between the germline ends. The CDR3 DNA sequence: TGCGCCAGCAGTGAGGGAAGAGGCGTCACTGAAGCTTTCTTT. This codes for CASSEGRGVTEAFF.

The rearrangement joins TRBV20-1 to TRBJ1-1; 7 nucleotides line up with TRBD1. This CDR3 comprises 16 residues. J was trimmed by 0 bases and V by 2 bases; bases with no gene match: 9. Germline loops: CDR1 DFQATT, CDR2 SNEGSKA (reference sequence). The CDR3 protein is CSARRQGTYMNTEAFF. The CDR3 nucleotides are TGCAGTGCTAGAAGACAGGGTACTTACATGAACACTGAAGCTTTCTTT.

The CDR3 loop reads CASRSGGSFPEAFF. CDR3 nucleotides: TGTGCCAGCAGATCAGGGGGCAGCTTTCCTGAAGCTTTCTTT. The chain links TRBV28 to TRBJ1-1; TRBD1 agrees at 8 bases. V lost 6 bases and J lost 6; bases outside the gene matches: 9. Per germline, CDR1 MDHEN and CDR2 SYDVKM. The CDR3 loop spans 14 amino acids. Full variable domain (missing parts from reference TRBV28 and TRBJ1-1): DVKVTQSSRYLVKRTGEKVFLECVQDMDHENMFWYRQDPGLGLRLIYFSYDVKMKEKGDIPEGYSVSREKKERFSLILESASTNQTSMYLCASRSGGSFPEAFFGQGTRLTVV.

The rearrangement uses TRBV7-9 and TRBJ2-2, with D unresolved. Germline V gives CDR1 SEHNR, CDR2 FQNEAQ (reference sequence). With 5 bases removed from V and 4 bases from J, the gap between germline ends came to 11 bases. The CDR3 is 14 amino acids. The CDR3 bases are TGTGCCAGCAGCATGGACCTGGTCACCGGGGAGCTGTTTTTT. Its protein is CASSMDLVTGELFF.

V and J are TRBV7-2 and TRBJ1-1; 7 nucleotides match TRBD1. V shed 0 bases, J shed 5 bases, and the junction held 3 bases outside the gene matches. CDR3 length: 14 residues. Germline V gene sequence: CDR1 SGHTA, CDR2 FQGNSA. CDR3 region: CASSLALQGTEAFF. CDR3 in DNA: TGTGCCAGCAGCTTAGCCCTACAGGGGACTGAAGCTTTCTTT.

This clonotype has only a few counts. The chain has TRBV19 and TRBJ1-5, with 10 bases identical to TRBD1. The ends lost 9 bases at V and 5 bases at J; junction bases unmatched: 10. CDR1 and CDR2 from the germline V gene are LNHDA and SQIVND (reference sequence). CDR3 length: 15 residues. CDR3 sequence (DNA): TGTGCCAGCCTTCCCGGGACAGGGGTCCATCAGCCCCAGCATTTT. Encoded protein: CASLPGTGVHQPQHF.

The V call is TRBV20-1, the J call TRBJ1-6; TRBD1 agrees at 8 bases. The CDR3 runs 15 residues. Looked up from germline, CDR1 is DFQATT and CDR2 is SNEGSKA (reference sequence). Trimming removed 7 bases from V and 7 bases from J; junction bases left unmatched: 12. The CDR3 sequence is CSDQLGDRTNSPLHF. Written as DNA, the CDR3 is TGCAGTGACCAGTTGGGGGACAGGACCAATTCACCCCTCCACTTT.

Here the CDR3 DNA reads TGTGCCAGCAGTTATGGCGGACGGGAGACCCAGTACTTC. It is translated as CASSYGGRETQYF. The chain carries TRBV6-5 and TRBJ2-5, with D uncertain. This CDR3 is built from 13 residues. The V gene's germline CDR1 is MNHEY and CDR2 SVGAGI. Trimming pared 3 bases from V and 5 bases from J, leaving 10 bases between.

This rearrangement joins TRBV10-1 to TRBJ1-2, with D tentatively TRBD1 (6 bases). Trimming pared 8 bases from V and 3 bases from J, leaving 16 bases between. Germline CDR1 and CDR2: WNHNN and SYGVQD (reference sequence). The CDR3 has 14 amino acids. The DNA for the CDR3 is TGCGCCAGCCCGGGAGGGGGAAAAGACTATGGCTACACCTTC. Its translation: CASPGGGKDYGYTF.

The chain employs TRBV10-1 and TRBJ2-3; D not resolved. Germline CDR1 WNHNN, CDR2 SYGVQD (reference sequence). The V gene lost 3 bases and the J gene lost 0 bases, with 7 bases spanning the gap. The CDR3 is made up of 14 amino acids. The CDR3 is CASSEQRSTDTQYF. The DNA of the CDR3 is TGCGCCAGCAGTGAACAGCGAAGCACAGATACGCAGTATTTT.

This clonotype was counted once. The chain carries TRBV6-1 and TRBJ2-5; TRBD2 is a possible D gene (5 bases). Germline loops: CDR1 MNHNS, CDR2 SASEGT. The CDR3 runs 14 residues. Trimming shortened V by 5 bases and J by 7 bases, and 17 bases separated the two germline ends. CDR3 DNA: TGTGCCAGCAGTCCGCCCGGGAACCCGGGGACCCAGTACTTC. Translated: CASSPPGNPGTQYF.

The rearrangement links TRBV20-1 to TRBJ2-2, with 7 nucleotides matching TRBD2. Germline trimming cut 3 bases from V and 0 bases from J; bases unmatched to any gene: 7. The germline CDR1 and CDR2 sequences are DFQATT and SNEGSKA (reference sequence). The CDR3 runs to 16 residues. CDR3 DNA: TGCAGTGCTAGGGGGGGAGGGGCCCCGAACACCGGGGAGCTGTTTTTT. Translating gives CSARGGGAPNTGELFF.

This chain uses TRBV27 with TRBJ2-3, with 9 positions matching TRBD2. Looked up from germline, CDR1 is MNHEY and CDR2 is SMNVEV (reference sequence). After removal of 2 bases from V and 5 bases from J, the junction contained 8 bases not matched to a gene. The CDR3 loop spans 16 amino acids. CDR3 nucleotide sequence: TGTGCCAGCAGTTTACGGGCGGGGGGGCAAGAAGATACGCAGTATTTT. Translated: CASSLRAGGQEDTQYF.

This clonotype was recorded a few times. This chain joins TRBV2 and TRBJ1-2, with D perhaps matching TRBD1 (5 bases). There are 14 residues in the CDR3. Trimming stripped 7 bases from V and 8 bases from J, with 20 bases between. Germline CDR1 SNHLY, CDR2 FYNNEI. This CDR3 is CASTWDGQVRGYTF. In DNA, the CDR3 is TGTGCCAGCACCTGGGATGGACAAGTGCGAGGCTACACCTTC.

V gene TRBV7-2 combines with J gene TRBJ1-3; D remains unclear. V lost 1 base and J 9 bases, leaving 7 bases between the germline ends. Germline lookup yields CDR1 SGHTA and CDR2 FQGNSA. This CDR3 spans 12 amino acids. The CDR3, as DNA: TGTGCCAGCAGCTTAGAAGTGGGCACCATATATTTT. This codes for CASSLEVGTIYF.

V gene TRBV12-3 or TRBV12-4 combines with J gene TRBJ2-7, with 16 bases that match TRBD2. The V gene end was trimmed by 7 bases and the J gene end by 5 bases; junction bases not matched to a gene: 23. The CDR3 sequence is 21 residues long. CDR3 sequence reads: CASTLTHDMGLAGGPYHEQYF. CDR3 in DNA: TGTGCCAGCACTCTTACCCATGATATGGGACTAGCGGGGGGGCCTTACCACGAGCAGTACTTC.

The chain links TRBV2 to TRBJ2-1, with 15 bases lining up with TRBD2. J lost 0 bases, V lost 8 bases, and 14 bases had no gene match. CDR1 SNHLY and CDR2 FYNNEI come from the germline V gene. The CDR3 consists of 20 residues. DNA for the CDR3: TGTGCCAGCGACCAGACCGGGACTAGCGGGAGGCGGAACTCCTACAATGAGCAGTTCTTC. This gives the protein CASDQTGTSGRRNSYNEQFF. Supplemented by reference TRBV2 and TRBJ2-1, the full variable domain reads EPEVTQTPSHQVTQMGQEVILRCVPISNHLYFYWYRQILGQKVEFLVSFYNNEISEKSEIFDDQFSVERPDGSNFTLKIRSTKLEDSAMYFCASDQTGTSGRRNSYNEQFFGPGTRLTVL.

The chain uses TRBV5-1 and TRBJ2-5; 7 bases fit TRBD2. Germline CDR1 reads SGHRS; CDR2 reads YFSETQ. CDR3 length: 15 residues. After removal of 4 bases from V and 1 base from J, the junction contained 7 bases not matched to a gene. The CDR3 DNA reads TGCGCCAGCAGCGAGGGAGGGAGGGGCCAAGAGACCCAGTACTTC. Protein sequence: CASSEGGRGQETQYF.

A few counts support this clonotype. The chain recombines TRBV20-1 with TRBJ2-7; TRBD2 is a possible D gene (5 bases). CDR1 is DFQATT and CDR2 is SNEGSKA in the germline V gene (reference sequence). This CDR3 contains 13 residues. V shed 6 bases and J shed 1 base, with 13 bases lying between them. This CDR3 reads CSAMDLRSYEQYF. As DNA, the CDR3 is TGCAGTGCGATGGACTTAAGGTCCTACGAGCAGTACTTC.

The V call is TRBV12-3 or TRBV12-4, the J call TRBJ2-1; no reliable D call. The V and J ends lost 3 bases and 5 bases respectively, with 11 bases between them. The CDR3 is made up of 14 amino acids. The CDR3 bases are TGTGCCAGCAGTTTCCACACGGGTGACAATGAGCAGTTCTTC. Its protein is CASSFHTGDNEQFF.